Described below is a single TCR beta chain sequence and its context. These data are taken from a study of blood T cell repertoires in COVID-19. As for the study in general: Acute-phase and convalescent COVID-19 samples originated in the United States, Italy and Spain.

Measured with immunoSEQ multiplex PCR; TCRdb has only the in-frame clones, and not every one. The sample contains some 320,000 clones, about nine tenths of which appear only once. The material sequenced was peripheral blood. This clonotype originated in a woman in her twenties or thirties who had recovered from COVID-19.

CDR3 DNA: TGTGCCAGCAGTTACTTAGACGGGACTTTGGGCGAGCAGTACTTC. Translating gives CASSYLDGTLGEQYF. The chain employs TRBV6-5 and TRBJ2-7, with TRBD2 as a possible D gene (6 bases). Deletions cut 1 base from V and 6 bases from J, with 16 bases between. CDR1 is MNHEY, CDR2 SVGAGI, per germline. The CDR3 totals 15 residues.